Each of the 21 T cell receptor beta chains below was sequenced from the same sample in a study of Graves' ophthalmopathy and Graves' hyperthyroidism. RNA transcripts were the source from which TCR beta CDR3 regions were amplified. Investigators did first-round RT-PCR with HTBI primers, then second-round multiplex PCR. Via MiXCR, TCRdb re-called the multiplex PCR reads, giving one row per CDR3 protein. This table holds 300,000 to 500,000 distinct CDR3 sequences, less than 20% found once. The material sequenced was peripheral blood. All receptors derive from a woman aged 18-29 years with stable Graves' hyperthyroidism.

In regard to this clonotype: A much larger clone differs by one base, so this may be a read error. The J gene is TRBJ2-7, the V gene TRBV24-1; D perhaps matches TRBD1 (5 bases). CDR1 is KGHDR, CDR2 SFDVKD, per germline. The CDR3 is 13 amino acids. V gave up 11 bases and J gave up 3 bases, with 16 bases separating them. The CDR3, as DNA: TGTGCCATCAGGGTCAGAACCCTCTACGAGCAGTACTTC. As protein: CAIRVRTLYEQYF.

In its sample, this clonotype was seen many times. The V and J genes are TRBV12-3 or TRBV12-4 and TRBJ1-2, with TRBD1 matching 8 bases. This CDR3 contains 12 residues. Germline trimming cut 8 bases from V and 6 bases from J; bases unmatched to any gene: 5. The CDR3 bases are TGTGCCAGCGCGGACAGGGTACATGGCTACACCTTC. Protein sequence: CASADRVHGYTF.

A few counts support this clonotype. An end of the junction does not agree with germline; a read error may underlie this. J is TRBJ1-6 and V is TRBV27; 8 bases line up with TRBD1. The CDR3 runs to 13 residues. The germline V gene has CDR1 MNHEY and CDR2 SMNVEV (reference sequence). The CDR3 protein is CASRLQGASPFHF. DNA of the CDR3: TGTGCCAGCAGATTGCAGGGGGCTTCACCCTTCCACTTT.

This clonotype occurred many times. The J gene is TRBJ2-2, the V gene TRBV2, with TRBD2 matching 7 bases. V lost 5 bases to trimming and J lost 6 bases; unmatched junction nucleotides: 6. Germline CDR1 reads SNHLY; CDR2 reads FYNNEI. This CDR3 has 14 residues. The CDR3 coding sequence is TGTGCCAGCAGTCGGGGGGTTGGGGCCGGGGAGCTGTTTTTT. This sequence encodes CASSRGVGAGELFF.

This clonotype has a handful of counts. V gene TRBV11-2 combines with J gene TRBJ2-6, with a weak D call TRBD1 (6 bases). This CDR3 spans 16 amino acids. The germline gives CDR1 SGHAT, CDR2 FQNNGV. Deletions cut 7 bases from V and 4 bases from J, with 17 bases between. CDR3 nucleotide sequence: TGTGCCAGCAACTCCGGACGACAGGCCGGGGCCAACGTCCTGACTTTC. This encodes CASNSGRQAGANVLTF.

This clonotype was recorded many times. V is TRBV6-2 or TRBV6-3 and J is TRBJ1-1; a possible D gene is TRBD1 (5 bases). CDR3 length: 15 residues. Trimming cost V 6 bases and J 4 bases, with 18 bases left between them. CDR1 is MNHEY and CDR2 is SVGEGT in the germline V gene. CDR3 sequence (DNA): TGTGCCAGCAGCCAGCGAGCAGGGATCGTCACTGAAGCTTTCTTT. Its protein product is CASSQRAGIVTEAFF.

This clonotype was seen many times. This chain joins TRBV6-2 or TRBV6-3 and TRBJ2-7; 7 bases map to TRBD2. The CDR3 loop spans 16 amino acids. After removal of 2 bases from V and 2 bases from J, the junction contained 9 bases not matched to a gene. In germline, CDR1 is MNHEY, CDR2 SVGEGT. The CDR3 sequence: CASSYAREGNPYEQYF. CDR3 nucleotides: TGTGCCAGCAGTTACGCGAGGGAGGGAAATCCCTACGAGCAGTACTTC.

This clonotype was seen ten or more times. The chain joins TRBV7-2 to TRBJ1-1; D unclear. The CDR3 loop spans 15 amino acids. CDR1 is SGHTA, CDR2 FQGNSA, per germline. The ends were cut back, 1 base at V and 4 bases at J, with 13 bases in the middle. The CDR3 DNA is TGTGCCAGCAGCTTAGTGGGGTGGCAAGGCACTGAAGCTTTCTTT. Translating it yields CASSLVGWQGTEAFF.

This clonotype was detected only once. CDR3 bases: TGTGCCAGCAGTTCCCCGACAGCCGCCCCCTATGGCTACACCTTC. Residues: CASSSPTAAPYGYTF. The chain couples TRBV28 to TRBJ1-2; D is perhaps TRBD1 (5 bases). The V end was cut by 4 bases, the J end by 4 bases, with 16 bases between. Germline V gives CDR1 MDHEN, CDR2 SYDVKM. The CDR3 length is 15 residues.

CDR3 coding DNA: TGTGCCAGCAGTTTAAGAGGTCGGGACAGGAACGACTATGGCTACACCTTC. Its translation is CASSLRGRDRNDYGYTF. This chain connects TRBV12-3 or TRBV12-4 to TRBJ1-2, with 8 bases aligning to TRBD1. J gave up 3 bases and V 2 bases, and 11 bases lay outside the gene matches. The CDR3 runs 17 residues.

This clonotype occurred many times. The chain recombines TRBV18 with TRBJ1-2; 7 nucleotides line up with TRBD1. J gave up 4 bases and V 6 bases, and 11 bases lay outside the gene matches. This CDR3 spans 15 amino acids. The germline CDR1 and CDR2 sequences are KGHSH and LQKENI. CDR3 protein: CASSRDSRNFYGYTF. The CDR3 DNA reads TGTGCCAGCTCGCGGGACAGCCGGAATTTCTATGGCTACACCTTC. The whole variable domain, remainder taken from reference TRBV18 and TRBJ1-2, is NAGVMQNPRHLVRRRGQEARLRCSPMKGHSHVYWYRQLPEEGLKFMVYLQKENIIDESGMPKERFSAEFPKEGPSILRIQQVVRGDSAAYFCASSRDSRNFYGYTFGSGTRLTVV.

There are many counts of this clonotype. The chain links TRBV5-1 to TRBJ2-5; no definite D call. This CDR3 comprises 14 residues. V lost 0 bases and J lost 5, with 11 bases in between. Germline loops: CDR1 SGHRS, CDR2 YFSETQ. The CDR3 is CASSLGEAQETQYF. The DNA of the CDR3 is TGCGCCAGCAGCTTGGGAGAGGCCCAGGAGACCCAGTACTTC.

As concerns this clonotype: A much larger clone lies one base from this, so it may be a read error. The genes are TRBV19 and TRBJ1-5; 7 bases agree with TRBD1. The CDR3 is 15 amino acids. Germline V gives CDR1 LNHDA, CDR2 SQIVND (reference sequence). The CDR3 bases are TGTGCCAGTAGTTTCACGGACAGGAGGGGCCAGCCCCAGGATTTT. Protein sequence: CASSFTDRRGQPQDF.

This clonotype showed up many times. The chain couples TRBV7-8 to TRBJ2-5; 8 nucleotides align to TRBD2. V shed 6 bases, J shed 4 bases, and the junction held 10 bases outside the gene matches. This CDR3 comprises 15 residues. Germline CDR1 and CDR2: SGHVS and FQNEAQ. CDR3 nucleotides: TGTGCCAGCAGGAATTACGGGGGGGCAGGAGAGACCCAGTACTTC. Protein sequence: CASRNYGGAGETQYF.

Many counts were recorded for this clonotype. This may stem from a read error, because a much larger clone lies one nucleotide away. V usage is TRBV10-3 and J usage is TRBJ2-7; 8 nucleotides align to TRBD1. CDR1 ENHRY and CDR2 SYGVKD come from the germline V gene. V dropped 3 bases and J dropped 2; count of bases not matched to a gene: 6. This CDR3 has 15 residues. CDR3 region: CAISEGTGLTYEQYF. In DNA, the CDR3 is TGTGCCATCAGTGAAGGGACAGGCCTGACCTACGAGCAGTACTTC.

The rearrangement links TRBV6-1 to TRBJ1-2; D not resolved. The CDR3 length is 10 residues. The germline V gene has CDR1 MNHNS and CDR2 SASEGT. Trimming pared 7 bases from V and 4 bases from J, leaving 4 bases between. The CDR3 spells CASKVYGYTF. CDR3 bases: TGTGCCAGCAAGGTCTATGGCTACACCTTC.

This clonotype has at least ten counts. The chain employs TRBV19 and TRBJ2-2; TRBD2 agrees at 8 bases. Trimming cost V 2 bases and J 0 bases; bases outside gene matches: 5. The CDR3 extends over 17 amino acids. Looked up from germline, CDR1 is LNHDA and CDR2 is SQIVND (reference sequence). The CDR3 reads CASSIRSGGANTGELFF. The CDR3 DNA follows: TGTGCCAGTAGTATAAGGAGCGGGGGCGCGAACACCGGGGAGCTGTTTTTT. The complete variable domain, with remaining parts taken from reference TRBV19 and TRBJ2-2, reads DGGITQSPKYLFRKEGQNVTLSCEQNLNHDAMYWYRQDPGQGLRLIYYSQIVNDFQKGDIAEGYSVSREKKESFPLTVTSAQKNPTAFYLCASSIRSGGANTGELFFGEGSRLTVL.

This clonotype was detected once. The chain uses TRBV12-3 or TRBV12-4 and TRBJ2-7; 10 nucleotides align to TRBD1. CDR3 length: 15 residues. V was pared by 7 bases and J by 3 bases, with 9 bases of the junction left unmatched. The CDR3 nucleotides read TGTGCCAGCAAACTCCGGGACAGGGGTATCTACGAGCAGTACTTC. Translation: CASKLRDRGIYEQYF.

V is TRBV6-1 and J is TRBJ2-7; 10 bases map to TRBD1. The CDR3 runs to 14 residues. Germline V CDR1 and CDR2: MNHNS, SASEGT. The V segment lost 7 bases and the J segment 3 bases; nucleotides outside the gene matches: 6. DNA for the CDR3: TGTGCCAGCACTCAAGGACAGGGGGGCTACGAGCAGTACTTC. Protein product: CASTQGQGGYEQYF.

This clonotype came up many times. The V and J genes are TRBV19 and TRBJ2-5; TRBD2 aligns across 11 bases. The CDR3 spans 18 residues. The germline gives CDR1 LNHDA, CDR2 SQIVND (reference sequence). V was clipped by 3 bases and J by 1 base; unmatched bases: 10. CDR3 sequence (DNA): TGTGCCAGTAGTATGAGGATAACTAGCGGGGGAACCCAAGAGACCCAGTACTTC. As protein: CASSMRITSGGTQETQYF.

This clonotype has at least ten counts. The CDR3 region has the DNA TGTGCCAGCAGCCCCCCGGGAAACACTGAAGCTTTCTTT. This translates into CASSPPGNTEAFF. This chain joins TRBV7-3 and TRBJ1-1; no firm D call. The V end lost 5 bases, the J end lost 2 bases, and 9 bases lay between the germline ends. The CDR3 is made up of 13 amino acids. CDR1 and CDR2 from the germline V gene are SGHTA and FQGTGA. The whole variable domain, remainder taken from reference TRBV7-3 and TRBJ1-1, is GAGVSQTPSNKVTEKGKYVELRCDPISGHTALYWYRQSLGQGPEFLIYFQGTGAADDSGLPNDRFFAVRPEGSVSTLKIQRTERGDSAVYLCASSPPGNTEAFFGQGTRLTVV.